Here is one T cell receptor (beta chain) with its context. This clone was recorded a few times. No antigen is known for it. The sample holds no much larger clone one base away, and base qualities are not on file. This specimen comes from a study of shared clonotypes between healthy human individuals (dated by TCRdb to 2018 to 2021). In terms of the full investigation: The cohort comprised two women and a few men aged 18 to 49 years. Libraries were prepared and TCR repertoires were sequenced by different laboratories using diverse techniques, in order to increase sequencing depth and limit assay-specific biases. For each donor, CD4 naive and CD4 memory were each given three plates, CD8 naive was given two plates, and CD8 memory was given one plate. The study deeply sequenced blood TCR repertoires of about 5 healthy adults to estimate repertoire size and the extent of clonotype sharing between individuals. Per donor, leukapheresis produced somewhere between about 0.85 and 10 billion PBMCs.

The donors were healthy, HIV-negative adults with no recently reported acute infections or vaccinations. Every donor was a Caucasian adult residing in Nashville, Tennessee, USA. CD4+ T cells were enriched through magnetic negative selection, after which naive cells were positively selected on CD45RA and the remaining negative fraction served as the memory subset. Blood was collected by leukapheresis, and PBMCs were isolated by Ficoll-Histopaque density gradient centrifugation and then cryopreserved in liquid nitrogen vapor phase. Purity and quantity of every magnetically sorted T cell population were checked by analytical flow cytometry. Each sorted fraction had its genomic DNA isolated and then quantified by UV absorbance on a Nanodrop 2000c. From the germline V gene, CDR1 is MNHEY and CDR2 is SVGAGI. V is reduced by 2 bases and J by 2 bases, leaving a spacing of 13 bases between them. CDR3 length: 15 amino acids, cysteine to phenylalanine. CDR3 DNA only is kept here, 45 bases in frame from base 1.

Paper-wide results and their limitations: When a handful of donors were compared, the shared fraction of clonotypes was about 5.2% for naive CD4, approximately 3.5% for naive CD8, 2.3% for memory CD4, and 0.4% for memory CD8. Sampling was restricted to blood, and TCR repertoires in tissues likely differ from the TCR repertoires found in blood. Pairwise subsampling indicated that sequencing depth was expected to affect the degree of clonotype sharing among donors. Higher generation probabilities were observed for clonotypes shared by all four sorted-subset donors than for non-shared clonotypes. Incomplete sequencing was indicated by rarefaction of sorted-subset datasets, despite the large sequencing depth. Because the study included only a small number of donors, the genetic and exposure-history diversity represented was limited. Larger estimated clonotype richness was generally found for naive subsets than for memory subsets.

Using the deep immunoSEQ assay, multiplex PCR amplified TCR CDR3 regions from genomic DNA. Extracted genomic DNA from each cell subset was distributed evenly across all wells of several immunoSEQ 96-well plates, and each plate was treated as a replicate. For sorted subsets, roughly 200 ng of genomic DNA, equivalent to 30,000 or so T cell genomes, went into each replicate PCR. The purified libraries were quantified using a Qubit 3.0 fluorometer, sized with a Bioanalyzer 2100, and then quantified again using the KAPA Library Quantification kit. Each immunoSEQ 96-well plate was sequenced on its own single-read 150-cycle Illumina NextSeq 550 flow cell. The authors' pipeline ran thus. Because the immunoSEQ output held only junctional sequences and lacked quality scores, the filtering could not match the filtering applied to full-length reads. To assign V/J genes and CDR3, sequences were annotated against IMGT germline references using PyIR, a Python wrapper for IgBLAST v1.9. Reads were removed for weak V/J assignments (E-value above 1e-6), missing CDR3, stop codons, out-of-frame junctions, or ambiguous translated residues. V3J clonotypes were defined as sequences sharing the same inferred V gene, J gene, and CDR3 amino acid sequence. Percentage overlap between repertoires was calculated by dividing the number of shared unique clonotypes by the size of the smaller repertoire. Three approaches were used to assess repertoire richness: RTK rarefaction, the Chao1 estimator, and Recon v2.1 estimates of unobserved clonotypes. Generation probabilities were computed with OLGA for all TCRbeta clonotypes obtained by the gDNA method from four donors. TCRdb mirrors the immuneACCESS table, restricted to in-frame sequences. Some clones are absent from its copies; in checked studies, under half trace to an unresolved V gene, and the reason for the others is unknown. The V and J calls and clone size come from that table; D and trimming were worked out from the DNA. This sample is represented by some 2.1 million clones; 90% to 95% of them were singletons. The top ten hold 0.13% of the sample.

This chain joins TRBV6-5 to TRBJ2-7; possibly the D gene is TRBD2, per 6 matching bases. The sequencing input was naive CD4+ T cells sorted from blood. The cell subset or site tag for this specimen amounts to: CD45RA+ positively selected. This receptor was taken from a man between 18 and 35 years old in good health. The DNA sequence is as follows: TGTGCCAGCAGTTACGAGGGCGGGGTTCCCTACGAGCAGTACTTC. Its protein product is CASSYEGGVPYEQYF.